This entry is about one T cell receptor beta chain. The antigen remains unidentified. This record comes from a study of pediatric ulcerative colitis. Across the whole study: Seven patients showed pancolitis and two showed left-sided colitis. The study's findings and limits: Rectal repertoires separated controls, mild-moderate and acute severe colitis. A couple of rectal CDR3 clonotypes occurred in all ulcerative colitis patients. Total lymphocyte DNA, not sorted subsets, was the template.

The CDR3 runs 21 residues. The germline V and J ends were trimmed by 0 bases and 0 bases, with 21 bases remaining between them. Germline V gene data show CDR1 as MGHRA and CDR2 as YSYEKL. Only in-frame clones appear in the TCRdb table, and some are missing; sequencing was by immunoSEQ multiplex PCR. The repertoire has approximately 32,000 clones, roughly four fifths of them found once; the top ten carry 3.5% to 4.5%. The sample consisted of blood. The chain is built from TRBV4-1 and TRBJ1-6; D not resolved. The sequence was collected from a boy aged 5-17 years with severe ulcerative colitis. The DNA for the CDR3 is TGCGCCAGCAGCCAAGATTTCGGCGAGGGCAGGCTGCACTCCTATAATTCACCCCTCCACTTT. Its protein is CASSQDFGEGRLHSYNSPLHF.